A single sample gave rise to the 6 T cell receptor beta chains below, sequenced in a study of T cell changes during pregnancy in multiple sclerosis. Some clones are missing from TCRdb's copy, which holds only in-frame ones; the method was immunoSEQ multiplex PCR. The sample contains just over 65,000 clones, roughly 89% of which appear only once. The sample was peripheral blood, taken in the second trimester of pregnancy. The receptors were gathered from a female donor with multiple sclerosis, enrolled in a pregnancy study.

J is TRBJ1-4 and V is TRBV6-6; 8 positions agree with TRBD1. V shed 7 bases, J shed 5 bases, and the junction held 9 bases outside the gene matches. The germline V gene encodes CDR1 MNHNY and CDR2 SVGAGI (reference sequence). The CDR3 runs 15 residues. CDR3 nucleotides: TGTGCCAGCAACGCTGACAGGGGATTAAATGAAAAACTGTTTTTT. Translated, it gives CASNADRGLNEKLFF.

The chain carries TRBV25-1 and TRBJ1-3, with 8 bases aligning to TRBD1. CDR1 is MGHDK, CDR2 SYGVNS, per germline. The CDR3 sequence is 16 residues long. The ends lost 4 bases at V and 0 bases at J; junction bases unmatched: 5. As DNA, the CDR3 is TGTGCCAGCAGTGCTTTGGGACAGGTCTCTGGAAACACCATATATTTT. Amino acids: CASSALGQVSGNTIYF.

This chain joins TRBV7-2 and TRBJ2-1; TRBD2 matches 11 bases. Losses at the gene ends were 5 bases for V and 7 bases for J; bases not matched to a gene: 4. This CDR3 is 14 amino acids long. Germline V CDR1 and CDR2: SGHTA, FQGNSA. CDR3: CASSRTSGLNEQFF. The CDR3 coding sequence is TGTGCCAGCAGCCGGACTAGCGGGTTGAATGAGCAGTTCTTC.

This chain connects TRBV6-6 to TRBJ2-3, with D perhaps matching TRBD1 (6 bases). CDR1 is MNHNY, CDR2 SVGAGI, per germline (reference sequence). V was clipped by 5 bases and J by 2 bases, with 14 bases between them. The CDR3 is made up of 15 amino acids. The CDR3 DNA reads as TGTGCCAGCAGTAAACCGGGACACTACACAGATACGCAGTATTTT. Protein product: CASSKPGHYTDTQYF.

The gene calls are TRBV30 and TRBJ1-1, with a weak D call TRBD1 (5 bases). This CDR3 comprises 12 residues. The germline V gene encodes CDR1 GTSNPN and CDR2 SVGIG (reference sequence). The V and J ends lost 0 bases and 8 bases respectively, with 10 bases between them. CDR3 amino acids: CAWSVGAVEAFF. In nucleotides, the CDR3 is TGTGCCTGGAGTGTAGGGGCAGTAGAAGCTTTCTTT.

The V call is TRBV6-5, the J call TRBJ1-5; D is uncertain. The CDR3 extends over 15 amino acids. Germline V gene lookup returns CDR1 MNHEY and CDR2 SVGAGI. The V gene lost 4 bases and the J gene lost 4 bases, with 14 bases spanning the gap. As DNA, the CDR3 is TGTGCCAGCAGTTCGGGTGAGAGTACTAATCAGCCCCAGCATTTT. The encoded protein is CASSSGESTNQPQHF.